What follows is one TCR beta chain and its context. Its antigen is as yet unknown. This sample is part of a study of shared clonotypes between healthy human individuals. Study-wide results and limits: Larger estimated richness was generally recorded for naive subsets relative to memory subsets.

Naive CD8 cells lacked CD45RO and underwent positive selection for CCR7, leaving out terminally differentiated effector memory CD45RA+ cells. The CDR3 has 15 amino acids. Losses at the gene ends were 2 bases for V and 3 bases for J; bases not matched to a gene: 4. From germline, CDR1 is SGHDT and CDR2 YYEEEE. Repertoires were generated with immunoSEQ multiplex PCR, while TCRdb's copy carries only in-frame clones and drops some. The profile shows more than 600,000 clones, 92% of them singletons. This clonotype was obtained from a young man in good health. This chain links TRBV5-6 with TRBJ2-1, with 8 positions matching TRBD2. Input material: naive CD8+ T cells sorted from blood. The CDR3 region is CASSLAGTSYNEQFF. Written as DNA, the CDR3 is TGTGCCAGCAGCTTAGCCGGGACTAGCTACAATGAGCAGTTCTTC.